The sequence of this TCR beta chain was determined in a study of cytomegalovirus exposure and HLA in healthy donors. Overall study results and limits: The authors later found TCR association rates varying by HLA locus, with DRB1 most and HLA-C fewest. In a later analysis, common viral pathogens appeared linked to several of the most significant clusters.

This CDR3 comprises 16 residues. V lost 4 bases, J lost 1 base, and 16 bases lay in between. The PCR employed 60 Vbeta primers together with 13 Jbeta primers. Libraries were prepared by immunoSEQ multiplex PCR; TCRdb keeps only in-frame clonotypes and omits some of them. The sample contains roughly 100,000 clones, 60% to 85% of which appear only once. With respect to this clone: Its antigen is unidentified.

V is TRBV5-7 and J is TRBJ2-3, with D possibly matching TRBD1 (5 bases). TRBV5-7 is an ORF, with its function uncertain. This clonotype originated in a man aged 50-59 years in good health and CMV-seropositive. Sequencing was carried out using PBMCs. CDR3 bases: TGTGCCAGCAGCCAGTCAGGGTGGATCGGCACAGATACGCAGTATTTT. Encoded protein: CASSQSGWIGTDTQYF.